Shown below are 2 T cell receptor beta chains from a single sample sequenced in a study of T cells in Graves' hyperthyroidism and ophthalmopathy. What was amplified from RNA transcripts were TCR beta CDR3 regions. HTBI primers were used for first-round RT-PCR of the TCR CDR3. TCRdb reprocessed the multiplex PCR reads with MiXCR, giving one entry per CDR3 protein. The top ten clones hold over 45% of a sample with more than 450,000 distinct CDR3 sequences, about 20% of them seen once. Sequencing was done on a sample of blood. The source is a man aged 40-49 years with Graves' ophthalmopathy.

This clonotype has a count of ten or more. This sequence joins TRBV28 and TRBJ2-1, with no clear D. Germline CDR1 is MDHEN and CDR2 is SYDVKM. The CDR3 runs to 12 residues. V was pared by 4 bases and J by 10 bases, with 11 bases between. CDR3 amino acids: CASSSIRVEQFF. The CDR3 DNA follows: TGTGCCAGCAGTTCAATCCGGGTCGAGCAGTTCTTC.

This clonotype has ten or more counts. The chain employs TRBV12-3 or TRBV12-4 and TRBJ2-5, with D uncertain. The CDR3 is made up of 15 amino acids. V was clipped by 6 bases and J by 3 bases, with 17 bases between them. CDR3: CASRQHMNGEETQYF. The CDR3 DNA sequence: TGTGCCAGCAGACAACATATGAATGGGGAAGAGACCCAGTACTTC.